This TCR beta chain originates from a study of blood T cell repertoires in COVID-19. For the study at large: Material from acute and convalescent COVID-19 was sourced from the United States, Italy and Spain. PBMCs, B-cell-depleted T cells, or T cells were the source of the cDNA or gDNA that made up the material.

From germline, CDR1 is MRHNA and CDR2 SNTAGT. The CDR3 is 18 residues long. V was clipped by 6 bases and J by 0 bases; unmatched bases: 14. Libraries were prepared by immunoSEQ multiplex PCR; TCRdb keeps only in-frame clonotypes and omits some of them. Of around 100,000 clones listed, roughly 81% were seen once; the top ten hold 9.9%. The chain recombines TRBV6-4 with TRBJ2-3; the match to TRBD2 covers 8 bases. The sequence came from a man in his forties with active or convalescent COVID-19. The sample comprised peripheral blood. CDR3 residues: CASSLGGGGFPSTDTQYF. CDR3 nucleotides: TGTGCCAGCAGCCTTGGGGGCGGGGGGTTCCCTAGCACAGATACGCAGTATTTT.